This TCR beta chain was recovered during a study of T cell responses to AZD1222 COVID-19 vaccine. Study-wide results and caveats: At study baseline, merely a handful of AZD1222 recipients were seropositive.

This table comes from immunoSEQ multiplex PCR, and its TCRdb copy is limited to in-frame clones, with some not included. This table has 140,000 to 150,000 clones, roughly 90% appearing once. Second-dose intervals near 4 or 12 weeks were combined. Remarks on this clone: Its target is not known.

Trimming removed 3 bases from V and 4 bases from J, with 15 bases in between. Germline values: CDR1 LNHDA, CDR2 SQIVND (reference sequence). This CDR3 region has 15 residues. This sequence originates from an adult who received the AZD1222 COVID-19 vaccine. Sequencing used peripheral blood, obtained 28 days after the second AZD1222 dose. The chain employs TRBV19 and TRBJ1-1; D is possibly TRBD1 (5 bases). CDR3: CASSIEAGGGTEAFF. The DNA for the CDR3 is TGTGCCAGTAGTATTGAGGCGGGTGGGGGCACTGAAGCTTTCTTT.